This entry features one T cell receptor beta chain sequence. The CDR3 extends over 18 amino acids. Trimming cost V 11 bases and J 10 bases, with 36 bases left between them. CDR1 and CDR2 from the germline V gene are SGHTA and FQGTGA. The data originate from a study of T cells after yellow fever vaccination. Study background: Fractions with few cells were prepared using SMART-Seq v4 Ultra Low Input.

TCRdb reanalysed the 5' RACE reads using MiXCR and keeps one entry per CDR3 protein. The table includes 120,000 to 150,000 distinct CDR3 sequences, 7.7% detected once. The gene calls are TRBV7-3 and TRBJ2-1; D may be TRBD1 or TRBD2 (6 bases each). The sample was CD4+ T cells sorted from PBMCs, taken 5 days after the yellow fever booster vaccination. The sequence was obtained from a man younger than 40 who received the YFV17D yellow fever vaccine. This CDR3 is CACCPRVGAGSRLIEQFF. The CDR3, as DNA: TGTGCCTGCTGTCCCCGGGTGGGGGCCGGGAGCCGCTTGATCGAGCAGTTCTTC.